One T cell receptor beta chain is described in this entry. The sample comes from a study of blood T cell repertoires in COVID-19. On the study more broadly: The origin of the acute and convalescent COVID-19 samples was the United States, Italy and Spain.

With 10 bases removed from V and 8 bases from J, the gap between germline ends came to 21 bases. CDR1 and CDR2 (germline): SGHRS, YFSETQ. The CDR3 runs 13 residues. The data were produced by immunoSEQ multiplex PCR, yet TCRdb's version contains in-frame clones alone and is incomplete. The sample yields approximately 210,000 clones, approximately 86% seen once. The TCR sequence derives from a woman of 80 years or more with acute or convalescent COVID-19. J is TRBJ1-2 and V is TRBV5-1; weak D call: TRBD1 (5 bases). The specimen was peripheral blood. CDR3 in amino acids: CAGLFRVIKGYTF. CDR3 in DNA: TGCGCCGGACTATTCAGGGTAATCAAAGGCTACACCTTC.